A single sample is the source of the 22 T cell receptor beta chains below, sequenced in a study of long-term antiretroviral therapy in people with HIV. They ran version v3.0 of the immunoSEQ assay at survey level. Profiling relied on immunoSEQ multiplex PCR, and the TCRdb table lists in-frame clones only, not all of them. In the table there are over 25,000 clones, approximately 94% of which are singletons. The sample here was unsorted PBMCs, taken more than 7.3 years after starting antiretroviral therapy. These receptors originate from a middle-aged man with HIV.

This chain joins TRBV20-1 and TRBJ1-1, with D uncertain. Trimming pared 0 bases from V and 6 bases from J, leaving 5 bases between. CDR1 is DFQATT and CDR2 is SNEGSKA in the germline V gene (reference sequence). The length of the CDR3 is 11 residues. CDR3 bases: TGCAGTGCTAGAGAGGGCGCTGAAGCTTTCTTT. This translates into CSAREGAEAFF.

The chain joins TRBV11-2 to TRBJ1-2; D perhaps matches TRBD1 (5 bases). Germline V gives CDR1 SGHAT, CDR2 FQNNGV. Trimming shortened V by 4 bases and J by 4 bases, and 16 bases separated the two germline ends. This CDR3 is 15 amino acids long. CDR3 in DNA: TGTGCCAGCAGCTCCCGTGGAGAGACAGTCTATGGCTACACCTTC. Protein product: CASSSRGETVYGYTF.

The rearrangement joins TRBV27 to TRBJ2-2; D is unresolved. Trimming shortened V by 2 bases and J by 2 bases, and 9 bases separated the two germline ends. CDR1 and CDR2 (germline): MNHEY, SMNVEV (reference sequence). The CDR3 consists of 15 residues. This CDR3 reads CASSLGLVNTGELFF. CDR3 in DNA: TGTGCCAGCAGTTTAGGGCTAGTAAACACCGGGGAGCTGTTTTTT.

The chain uses TRBV28 and TRBJ2-3, with TRBD2 identical over 10 bases. The CDR3 extends over 18 amino acids. The V and J ends lost 7 bases and 8 bases, in that order; junction bases with no gene match: 21. The V gene's germline CDR1 is MDHEN and CDR2 SYDVKM. The CDR3 DNA sequence: TGTGCCAGCACTTCCCGAGGGGAGCGGGGGGGACTTCAAGGTACGCAGTATTTT. The encoded protein is CASTSRGERGGLQGTQYF.

V is TRBV27 and J is TRBJ2-2; possibly TRBD1 for D (6 bases). This CDR3 region has 16 residues. The V end was cut by 6 bases, the J end by 6 bases, with 20 bases between. Germline CDR1 is MNHEY and CDR2 is SMNVEV (reference sequence). The CDR3 loop reads CASSGPGTTRPGELFF. CDR3 bases: TGTGCCAGCAGCGGCCCCGGGACAACCCGCCCCGGGGAGCTGTTTTTT.

For the CDR3, the DNA is TGCGCCAGCAGCCCGATGGCCAATAACAATGAGCAGTTCTTC. Translating it yields CASSPMANNNEQFF. The chain has TRBV5-1 and TRBJ2-1; D call uncertain. Trimming cost V 4 bases and J 5 bases, with 13 bases left between them. Germline V gives CDR1 SGHRS, CDR2 YFSETQ. CDR3 length equals 14 residues.

This clone was seen just once. The chain employs TRBV10-3 and TRBJ1-2, with D uncertain. CDR1 ENHRY and CDR2 SYGVKD come from the germline V gene. V was trimmed by 3 bases and J by 0 bases, leaving 14 bases between them. The CDR3 has 16 amino acids. CDR3 sequence (DNA): TGTGCCATCAGTGACCCTCACTCGGGCGCTAACTATGGCTACACCTTC. Its protein is CAISDPHSGANYGYTF.

This chain links TRBV25-1 with TRBJ1-1, with D perhaps TRBD1 (6 bases). The CDR3 has 14 amino acids. Trimming left V 3 bases short and J 4 bases short, with 12 bases between. CDR1 is MGHDK, CDR2 SYGVNS, per germline. CDR3 amino acids: CASSDKQGATEAFF. In DNA, the CDR3 is TGTGCCAGCAGTGATAAACAGGGAGCCACTGAAGCTTTCTTT.

J is TRBJ2-3 and V is TRBV4-2; D is unresolved. The CDR3 has 15 residues. Trimming stripped 1 base from V and 2 bases from J, with 10 bases between. The germline CDR1 and CDR2 sequences are LGHNA and YNFKEQ. For the CDR3, the DNA is TGTGCCAGCAGCCAAGTCGTCGGATTCACAGATACGCAGTATTTT. It specifies CASSQVVGFTDTQYF.

V is TRBV5-4 and J is TRBJ2-1; D possibly matches TRBD1 or TRBD2 (6 bases each). The V end was cut by 2 bases, the J end by 3 bases, with 12 bases between. CDR3 length: 15 residues. CDR1 SGHNT and CDR2 YYREEE come from the germline V gene (reference sequence). The CDR3 region has the DNA TGTGCCAGCAGCTTTCGGGGGCGATACTACAATGAGCAGTTCTTC. It specifies CASSFRGRYYNEQFF.

The chain recombines TRBV2 with TRBJ1-5; possible D gene TRBD1, 6 bases. The CDR3 is made up of 13 amino acids. Germline CDR1 is SNHLY and CDR2 is FYNNEI. Between the trimmed V and J ends, which lost 8 bases and 7 bases, there was a span of 15 bases. This CDR3 is CASHGQSGQPQHF. The CDR3 nucleotides read TGTGCCAGCCATGGACAGTCAGGACAGCCCCAGCATTTT.

This CDR3 reads CASSIGGDGGRTEAFF. The CDR3 DNA is TGTGCCAGTAGTATTGGAGGTGACGGGGGGCGGACTGAAGCTTTCTTT. This chain uses TRBV19 with TRBJ1-1, with a weak D call TRBD1 (6 bases). V was cut by 3 bases and J by 5 bases, with 19 bases left in between. Germline V CDR1 and CDR2: LNHDA, SQIVND (reference sequence). This CDR3 region has 16 residues.

This chain links TRBV11-2 with TRBJ2-6, with a weak D call TRBD1 (5 bases). CDR1 is SGHAT and CDR2 is FQNNGV in the germline V gene. This CDR3 region has 15 residues. V was shortened by 0 bases and J by 2 bases, with 5 bases between the two germline ends. The chain's CDR3 is CASSLDRAGANVLTF. For the CDR3, the DNA is TGTGCCAGCAGCTTAGACAGGGCTGGGGCCAACGTCCTGACTTTC.

V usage is TRBV5-1 and J usage is TRBJ1-1; the match to TRBD1 covers 8 bases. CDR3 length: 15 amino acids. CDR1 and CDR2 from the germline V gene are SGHRS and YFSETQ. The ends lost 5 bases at V and 0 bases at J; junction bases unmatched: 6. The CDR3 DNA reads TGCGCCAGCAGGTTACAGGGGGGCTTGAACACTGAAGCTTTCTTT. This gives the protein CASRLQGGLNTEAFF.

V gene TRBV4-3 combines with J gene TRBJ2-7, with TRBD2 as a possible D gene (5 bases). Looked up from germline, CDR1 is LGHNA and CDR2 is YSLEER. Trimming cost V 0 bases and J 0 bases, with 12 bases left between them. The CDR3 runs to 16 residues. The CDR3 loop is CASSQDFGEFSYEQYF. The CDR3 region has the DNA TGCGCCAGCAGCCAAGATTTCGGGGAGTTCTCCTACGAGCAGTACTTC.

J is TRBJ2-7 and V is TRBV19, with D perhaps given as TRBD1 or TRBD2 (5 bases each). Trimming shortened V by 5 bases and J by 2 bases, and 10 bases separated the two germline ends. This CDR3 contains 13 residues. Germline V gives CDR1 LNHDA, CDR2 SQIVND (reference sequence). CDR3 in DNA: TGTGCCAGTAGTGCCGGGGCGACCTACGAGCAGTACTTC. As protein: CASSAGATYEQYF.

The chain is built from TRBV7-2 and TRBJ2-1; tentative D call: TRBD2 (6 bases). The germline V gene encodes CDR1 SGHTA and CDR2 FQGNSA. V shed 1 base and J shed 0 bases, with 16 bases lying between them. The CDR3 totals 18 residues. CDR3 DNA sequence: TGTGCCAGCAGCTTAGAGGGTAGGGGACTCACCTCCTACAATGAGCAGTTCTTC. Residues: CASSLEGRGLTSYNEQFF. Complete variable domain (other parts from reference TRBV7-2 and TRBJ2-1): GAGVSQSPSNKVTEKGKDVELRCDPISGHTALYWYRQSLGQGLEFLIYFQGNSAPDKSGLPSDRFSAERTGGSVSTLTIQRTQQEDSAVYLCASSLEGRGLTSYNEQFFGPGTRLTVL.

The chain carries TRBV29-1 and TRBJ1-1; possible D gene TRBD1, 5 bases. The CDR3 sequence is 14 residues long. Trimming removed 4 bases from V and 3 bases from J, with 15 bases in between. Germline V CDR1 and CDR2: SQVTM, ANQGSEA. Here the CDR3 reads CSVGVGGDYTEAFF. The CDR3 bases are TGCAGCGTTGGGGTTGGGGGGGATTACACTGAAGCTTTCTTT.

The genes are TRBV30 and TRBJ2-1; D possibly corresponds to TRBD1 (6 bases). CDR3 length: 13 amino acids. Between the trimmed V and J ends, which lost 2 bases and 8 bases, there was a span of 13 bases. Germline CDR1 reads GTSNPN; CDR2 reads SVGIG (reference sequence). The DNA for the CDR3 is TGTGCCTGGAGTTCAACAGGGCGGCATGAGCAGTTCTTC. Protein product: CAWSSTGRHEQFF. Together with reference TRBV30 and TRBJ2-1, the CDR3 gives the full variable domain: SQTIHQWPATLVQPVGSPLSLECTVEGTSNPNLYWYRQAAGRGLQLLFYSVGIGQISSEVPQNLSASRPQDRQFILSSKKLLLSDSGFYLCAWSSTGRHEQFFGPGTRLTVL.

The rearrangement links TRBV25-1 to TRBJ2-7; D is tentatively TRBD1 or TRBD2 (5 bases each). Germline V gives CDR1 MGHDK, CDR2 SYGVNS. V was pared by 4 bases and J by 2 bases, with 18 bases between. This CDR3 has 16 amino acids. The CDR3 region is CASSVGTYEYPYEQYF. Here the CDR3 DNA reads TGTGCCAGCAGTGTCGGGACCTACGAATATCCCTACGAGCAGTACTTC.

This chain links TRBV9 with TRBJ2-1; 7 bases line up with TRBD2. V lost 4 bases to trimming and J lost 7 bases; unmatched junction nucleotides: 8. Germline V gene data show CDR1 as SGDLS and CDR2 as YYNGEE. CDR3 length equals 14 residues. The CDR3 spells CASSWRTSFNEQFF. The DNA of the CDR3 is TGTGCCAGCAGCTGGCGGACTAGTTTTAATGAGCAGTTCTTC.

The V and J genes are TRBV10-1 and TRBJ2-5; 12 positions agree with TRBD2. The V and J ends lost 6 bases and 4 bases, in that order; junction bases with no gene match: 6. The germline V gene has CDR1 WNHNN and CDR2 SYGVQD (reference sequence). The CDR3 spans 15 residues. The CDR3 nucleotides are TGCGCCAGCAGCGACCGACTAGCGGGGGTAGAGACCCAGTACTTC. Its translation is CASSDRLAGVETQYF.